The rows below give T cell receptor beta chains drawn from one sample of a study of blood T cell repertoires in COVID-19. Only in-frame clones appear in the TCRdb table, and some are missing; sequencing was by immunoSEQ multiplex PCR. The sample contains 350,000 to 450,000 clones, 89% of which appear only once. The source material was peripheral blood. The receptor source for this set is a man aged 35 to 55 with acute or convalescent COVID-19. CDR3s include the opening cysteine and the closing phenylalanine or tryptophan. The order of the fields is J gene, D gene, clone size, V gene, CDR3 protein, CDR3 DNA. A D gene is named only where the DNA matches it firmly. The size entry is marked missing in some rows and otherwise reads once, few, many or a size class.

TRBJ1-5	NA	NA	TRBV4-2	CASSQGTGGLEPQHF	TGTGCCAGCAGCCAAGGGACGGGAGGGTTGGAGCCCCAGCATTTT
TRBJ1-5	NA	NA	TRBV28	CASRFRTTAGQPQHF	TGTGCCAGCAGATTTAGGACGACAGCGGGTCAGCCCCAGCATTTT
TRBJ1-1	TRBD1	NA	TRBV4-2	CASSQEFGTGEYTEAFF	TGTGCCAGCAGCCAAGAGTTTGGTACAGGGGAGTACACTGAAGCTTTCTTT
TRBJ2-1	NA	NA	TRBV6-1	CASSDSGLIWDEQFF	TGTGCCAGCAGTGACAGCGGTTTGATCTGGGATGAGCAGTTCTTC
TRBJ2-5	TRBD2	NA	TRBV5-4	CASSLRLAGGLQETQYF	TGTGCCAGCAGCTTGAGGCTAGCGGGGGGTCTCCAAGAGACCCAGTACTTC
TRBJ2-3	TRBD2	NA	TRBV29-1	CSVQGLAGDSDTQYF	TGCAGCGTTCAGGGACTAGCGGGAGATTCAGATACGCAGTATTTT
TRBJ1-2	TRBD1	once	TRBV28	CARDSRLNYGYTF	TGTGCCCGGGACAGTCGACTTAACTATGGCTACACCTTC
TRBJ1-2	NA	NA	TRBV28	CASNREGYGYTF	TGTGCCAGCAACCGGGAGGGCTATGGCTACACCTTC
TRBJ1-5	NA	NA	TRBV18	CASSAQGRSNQPQHF	TGTGCCAGCTCCGCTCAGGGGCGCAGCAATCAGCCCCAGCATTTT
TRBJ2-1	NA	NA	TRBV18	CASSPISEFNEQFF	TGTGCCAGCTCACCAATATCCGAGTTCAATGAGCAGTTCTTC
TRBJ1-1	TRBD1	NA	TRBV29-1	CSGAMGQENTEAFF	TGCAGCGGAGCAATGGGACAGGAAAACACTGAAGCTTTCTTT
TRBJ1-2	NA	NA	TRBV30	CAGSAGGYGYTF	TGTGCCGGCAGCGCGGGGGGTTATGGCTACACCTTC
TRBJ1-1	TRBD1	NA	TRBV6-2/TRBV6-3	CASSYMDRVTEAFF	TGTGCCAGCAGTTACATGGACAGGGTCACTGAAGCTTTCTTT
TRBJ1-2	TRBD1	few	TRBV11-2	CASSSQGYGYTF	TGTGCCAGCAGCTCACAGGGGTATGGCTACACCTTC
TRBJ1-5	TRBD1	NA	TRBV2	CASSPTGGFSQPQHF	TGTGCCAGCAGTCCGACAGGGGGTTTTAGCCAGCCCCAGCATTTT
TRBJ1-5	NA	NA	TRBV6-5	CASTPGSDQPQHF	TGTGCCAGCACCCCAGGGTCGGATCAGCCCCAGCATTTT
TRBJ1-4	NA	NA	TRBV12-3/TRBV12-4	CASSDRVSEKLFF	TGTGCCAGCAGCGACAGAGTCTCCGAAAAACTGTTTTTT
TRBJ1-5	NA	NA	TRBV6-1	CASSEGFQGPNQPQHF	TGTGCCAGCAGTGAAGGCTTCCAGGGCCCTAATCAGCCCCAGCATTTT
TRBJ2-5	NA	NA	TRBV28	CASTGTNQETQYF	TGTGCCAGCACGGGGACAAACCAAGAGACCCAGTACTTC
TRBJ2-1	TRBD2	NA	TRBV2	CASMETSEVINEQFF	TGTGCCAGCATGGAGACTAGCGAGGTCATCAATGAGCAGTTCTTC
TRBJ2-2	NA	NA	TRBV28	CASSVEVRPDTGELFF	TGTGCCAGCAGTGTTGAGGTGCGACCCGACACCGGGGAGCTGTTTTTT
TRBJ2-1	NA	NA	TRBV29-1	CSVLRGGAVREQFF	TGCAGCGTTCTGAGGGGGGGGGCCGTCCGGGAGCAGTTCTTC
TRBJ1-6	TRBD1	NA	TRBV28	CASSFTGGAYNSPLHF	TGTGCCAGCAGTTTCACAGGGGGGGCCTATAATTCACCCCTCCACTTT
TRBJ2-1	NA	NA	TRBV18	CASSPSGISYNEQFF	TGTGCCAGCTCACCAAGCGGAATATCCTACAATGAGCAGTTCTTC
TRBJ1-1	TRBD1	NA	TRBV6-5	CASSYSGQGWTEAFF	TGTGCCAGCAGTTACTCGGGACAGGGATGGACTGAAGCTTTCTTT
TRBJ1-2	NA	NA	TRBV6-5	CASLAGARGYTF	TGTGCCAGCCTGGCGGGAGCGCGAGGCTACACCTTC
TRBJ1-2	TRBD1	NA	TRBV4-1	CASSQPLQGKYGYTF	TGCGCCAGCAGCCAACCGTTACAGGGGAAGTATGGCTACACCTTC
TRBJ1-2	TRBD1	NA	TRBV12-3/TRBV12-4	CASSPRQGSGYTF	TGTGCCAGCAGTCCACGACAGGGGTCTGGCTACACCTTC
TRBJ2-2	NA	NA	TRBV12-3/TRBV12-4	CATGGELFF	TGTGCCACCGGCGGGGAGCTGTTTTTT
TRBJ1-6	NA	NA	TRBV28	CASSAGAGNNSPLHF	TGTGCCAGCAGCGCGGGGGCAGGGAATAATTCACCCCTCCACTTT
TRBJ2-3	NA	NA	TRBV13	CASSLVQGSGTDTQYF	TGTGCCAGCAGCTTAGTCCAGGGGAGTGGCACAGATACGCAGTATTTT
TRBJ2-1	TRBD1	NA	TRBV10-3	CAIRGTGGFYEQFF	TGTGCCATCAGGGGGACAGGGGGCTTCTATGAGCAGTTCTTC
TRBJ1-2	NA	once	TRBV19	CASSLTGNYGYTF	TGTGCCAGTAGTCTGACAGGCAACTATGGCTACACCTTC
TRBJ2-3	TRBD1	once	TRBV6-1	CASSEAGQIDTQYF	TGTGCCAGCAGTGAAGCGGGACAGATAGATACGCAGTATTTT
TRBJ2-7	TRBD2	NA	TRBV15	CATSRVASGNKYEQYF	TGTGCCACCAGCAGAGTGGCTAGCGGGAACAAGTACGAGCAGTACTTC
TRBJ2-7	TRBD1	NA	TRBV5-6	CASNRGQGDEQYF	TGTGCCAGCAATAGGGGACAGGGTGACGAGCAGTACTTC
TRBJ2-1	NA	NA	TRBV6-4	CASSYFPGSYNEQFF	TGTGCCAGCAGTTACTTCCCCGGGTCCTACAATGAGCAGTTCTTC
TRBJ2-7	NA	NA	TRBV27	CASSLIGGPGGAREQYF	TGTGCCAGCAGTTTAATCGGGGGGCCAGGGGGCGCGAGGGAGCAGTACTTC
TRBJ2-7	TRBD2	NA	TRBV5-1	CASSLGTSGSNEQYF	TGCGCCAGCAGCTTGGGGACTAGCGGGAGTAACGAGCAGTACTTC
TRBJ2-1	TRBD1	NA	TRBV27	CASSWTGMMGNEQFF	TGTGCCAGCAGTTGGACAGGGATGATGGGCAATGAGCAGTTCTTC
TRBJ1-5	NA	NA	TRBV28	CASSLNGAGGSNQPQHF	TGTGCCAGCAGTTTAAATGGGGCAGGAGGGAGCAATCAGCCCCAGCATTTT
TRBJ1-4	TRBD1	NA	TRBV27	CASRSGQGHLRGEKLFF	TGTGCCAGCAGGTCGGGACAGGGGCACCTTAGGGGAGAAAAACTGTTTTTT
TRBJ1-6	TRBD1	NA	TRBV7-3	CASSLRTGGDSPLHF	TGTGCCAGCAGCTTGCGGACAGGGGGCGATTCACCCCTCCACTTT